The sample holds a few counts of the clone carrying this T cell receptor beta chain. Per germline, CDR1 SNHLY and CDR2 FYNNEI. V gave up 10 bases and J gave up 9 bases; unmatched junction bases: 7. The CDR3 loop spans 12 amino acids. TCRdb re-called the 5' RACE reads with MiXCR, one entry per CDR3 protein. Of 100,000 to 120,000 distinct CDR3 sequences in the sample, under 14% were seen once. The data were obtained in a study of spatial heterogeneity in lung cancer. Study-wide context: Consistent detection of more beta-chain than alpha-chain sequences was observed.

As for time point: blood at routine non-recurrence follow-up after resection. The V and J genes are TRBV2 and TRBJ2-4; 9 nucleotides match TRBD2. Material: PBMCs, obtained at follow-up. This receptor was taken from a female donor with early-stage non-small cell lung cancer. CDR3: CATGTSSFIQYF. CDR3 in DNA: TGTGCCACAGGGACTAGCTCCTTCATTCAGTACTTC.